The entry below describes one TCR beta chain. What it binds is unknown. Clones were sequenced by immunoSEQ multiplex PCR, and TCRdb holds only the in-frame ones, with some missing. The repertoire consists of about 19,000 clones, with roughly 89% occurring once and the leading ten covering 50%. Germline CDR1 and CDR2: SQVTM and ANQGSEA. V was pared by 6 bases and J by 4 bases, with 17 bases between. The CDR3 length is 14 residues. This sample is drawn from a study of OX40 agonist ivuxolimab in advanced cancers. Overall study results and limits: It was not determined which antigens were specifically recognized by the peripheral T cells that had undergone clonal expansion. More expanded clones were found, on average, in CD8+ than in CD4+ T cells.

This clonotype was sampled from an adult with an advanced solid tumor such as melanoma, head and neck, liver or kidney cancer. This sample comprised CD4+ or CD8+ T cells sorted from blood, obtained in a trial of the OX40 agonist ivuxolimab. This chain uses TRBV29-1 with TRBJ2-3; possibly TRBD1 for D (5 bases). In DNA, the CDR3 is TGCAGCGTGGCCGATGGGGCAGCTGCAGATACGCAGTATTTT. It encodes CSVADGAAADTQYF.